Given below is one T cell receptor (beta chain) in context. This specimen includes other DNA sequences encoding the same CDR3. Participants spanned ages about 18 to 95 years and resided in roughly 22 US areas. Researchers sorted participants into cohorts using their self-reported clinical history. In the authors' methods: Reference gene primer amplification in the assay estimated nucleated cell counts. The assay was immunoSEQ multiplex PCR, and TCRdb's table has in-frame clones only and misses some. The D gene and trimming were derived from the DNA, and the V and J assignments and clone size from that table. The profile shows a few hundred thousand clones, around 87% of them singletons. V shed 0 bases and J shed 1 base, with 11 bases lying between them. This CDR3 spans 16 amino acids. Germline V gene lookup returns CDR1 SGDLS and CDR2 YYNGEE. This sample was included in a study of blood T cell repertoires in COVID-19. In the study overall: The cDNA or gDNA used as material had been derived from T cells, B-cell-depleted T cells, or PBMCs.

This clonotype was sampled from a woman under 30 with acute COVID-19. The V gene is TRBV9, the J gene TRBJ2-1; D possibly corresponds to TRBD2 (6 bases). Sequenced: PBMCs or T cells enriched from blood (not recorded which). This CDR3 reads CASSVDGSGSYNEQFF. Written as DNA, the CDR3 is TGTGCCAGCAGCGTAGATGGTAGCGGATCCTACAATGAGCAGTTCTTC.